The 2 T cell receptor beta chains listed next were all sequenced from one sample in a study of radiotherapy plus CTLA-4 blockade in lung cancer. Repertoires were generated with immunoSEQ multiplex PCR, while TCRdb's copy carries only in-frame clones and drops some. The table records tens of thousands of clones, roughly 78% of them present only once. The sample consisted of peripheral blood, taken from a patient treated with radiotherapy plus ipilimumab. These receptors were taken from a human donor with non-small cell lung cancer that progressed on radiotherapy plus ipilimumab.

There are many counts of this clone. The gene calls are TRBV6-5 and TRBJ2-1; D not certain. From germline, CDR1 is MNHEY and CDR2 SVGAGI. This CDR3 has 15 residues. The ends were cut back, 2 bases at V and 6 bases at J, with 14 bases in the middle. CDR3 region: CASSYQTHPGNEQFF. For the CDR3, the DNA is TGTGCCAGCAGTTACCAAACCCATCCTGGCAATGAGCAGTTCTTC.

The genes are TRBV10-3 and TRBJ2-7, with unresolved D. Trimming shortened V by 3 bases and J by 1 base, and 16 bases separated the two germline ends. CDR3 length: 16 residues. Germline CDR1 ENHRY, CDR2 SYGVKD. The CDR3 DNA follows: TGTGCCATCAGTGAACCTCCCACCACTGCTTCCTACGAGCAGTACTTC. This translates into CAISEPPTTASYEQYF.